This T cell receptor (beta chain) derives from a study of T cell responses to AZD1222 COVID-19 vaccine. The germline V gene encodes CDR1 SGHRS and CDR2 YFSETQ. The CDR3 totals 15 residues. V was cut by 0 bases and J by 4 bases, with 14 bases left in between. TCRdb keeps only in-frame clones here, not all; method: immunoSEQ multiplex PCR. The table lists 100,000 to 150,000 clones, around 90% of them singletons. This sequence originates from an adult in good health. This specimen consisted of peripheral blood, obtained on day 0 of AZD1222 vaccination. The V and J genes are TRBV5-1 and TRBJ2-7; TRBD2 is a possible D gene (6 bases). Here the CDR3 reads CASSLGRAGIYEQYF. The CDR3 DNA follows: TGCGCCAGCAGCTTGGGCAGGGCGGGAATTTACGAGCAGTACTTC. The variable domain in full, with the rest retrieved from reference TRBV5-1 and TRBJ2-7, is KAGVTQTPRYLIKTRGQQVTLSCSPISGHRSVSWYQQTPGQGLQFLFEYFSETQRNKGNFPGRFSGRQFSNSRSEMNVSTLELGDSALYLCASSLGRAGIYEQYFGPGTRLTVT.